The rows below give T cell receptor beta chains drawn from one sample of a study of high-grade serous ovarian cancer treatment subgroups. The assay was immunoSEQ multiplex PCR, and TCRdb's table has in-frame clones only and misses some. Found here are roughly 12,000 clones, 80% to 85% of them singletons; the top ten hold around 6.6%. Sequencing used tumor tissue. These receptors were collected from a human donor with high-grade serous ovarian cancer. Both conserved end residues are part of each CDR3. D genes are given only for firm matches. A clone size is listed for some rows: how often the clone was seen (once, few, many), or a class if it is expanded.

d_gene: .
j_gene: TRBJ1-1
v_gene: TRBV7-2
abundance: .
CDR3nt: TGTGCCAGCAGCTTAGGGCTGAGAGCAGCTTTCTTT
CDR3aa: CASSLGLRAAFF

d_gene: .
j_gene: TRBJ1-4
v_gene: TRBV2
abundance: .
CDR3nt: TGTGCCAGCAATCCGCACCCAAAGACGGGAGCAACTAATGAAAAACTGTTTTTT
CDR3aa: CASNPHPKTGATNEKLFF

d_gene: .
j_gene: TRBJ2-2
v_gene: TRBV6-5
abundance: once
CDR3nt: TGTGCCAGCAGCCTCATCAGGGCACCTGGGGAGCTGTTTTTT
CDR3aa: CASSLIRAPGELFF

d_gene: .
j_gene: TRBJ1-5
v_gene: TRBV15
abundance: once
CDR3nt: TGTGCCACAGATCAGGGGATCGGCAATCAGCCCCAGCATTTT
CDR3aa: CATDQGIGNQPQHF

d_gene: TRBD1
j_gene: TRBJ2-5
v_gene: TRBV5-1
abundance: .
CDR3nt: TGCGCCAGCAGCGAGGGGACAGGGGGCCAAGAGACCCAGTACTTC
CDR3aa: CASSEGTGGQETQYF

d_gene: TRBD1
j_gene: TRBJ2-1
v_gene: TRBV6-7
abundance: .
CDR3nt: TGTGCCAGCAGTTACGCCGAGGGACAGGGACCCAATGAGCAGTTCTTC
CDR3aa: CASSYAEGQGPNEQFF

d_gene: TRBD2
j_gene: TRBJ2-7
v_gene: TRBV5-5
abundance: .
CDR3nt: TGTGCCAGCAGCTTAACTAGCGGGAGGTACGAGCAGTACTTC
CDR3aa: CASSLTSGRYEQYF

d_gene: TRBD1
j_gene: TRBJ1-5
v_gene: TRBV29-1
abundance: .
CDR3nt: TGCAGCGTTGAGACAGGGGGTCAGCCCCAGCATTTT
CDR3aa: CSVETGGQPQHF

d_gene: TRBD1
j_gene: TRBJ2-2
v_gene: TRBV5-8
abundance: .
CDR3nt: TGTGCCAGCAGCACAGGGGGGACGGGAGCGTGGCGGGAGCTGTTTTTT
CDR3aa: CASSTGGTGAWRELFF

d_gene: .
j_gene: TRBJ1-1
v_gene: TRBV20-1
abundance: once
CDR3nt: TGCAGTGCCGACGACGGGATAGGAGCTTTCTTT
CDR3aa: CSADDGIGAFF

d_gene: TRBD1
j_gene: TRBJ1-5
v_gene: TRBV28
abundance: .
CDR3nt: TGTGCCAGCAGTCCCAACAGGGGAGGCAATCAGCCCCAGCATTTT
CDR3aa: CASSPNRGGNQPQHF

d_gene: TRBD2
j_gene: TRBJ2-3
v_gene: TRBV28
abundance: .
CDR3nt: TGTGCCAGCAGTAGCGGGAGTTGGACAGATACGCAGTATTTT
CDR3aa: CASSSGSWTDTQYF

d_gene: TRBD1
j_gene: TRBJ2-7
v_gene: TRBV10-2
abundance: few
CDR3nt: TGCGCCAGCAGTGAGTCCAACAGGGGGATCTACGAGCAGTACTTC
CDR3aa: CASSESNRGIYEQYF

d_gene: .
j_gene: TRBJ2-3
v_gene: TRBV5-4
abundance: .
CDR3nt: TGTGCCAGCAGCTTGGGGGACTTGCAGGGCACAGATACGCAGTATTTT
CDR3aa: CASSLGDLQGTDTQYF

d_gene: .
j_gene: TRBJ2-7
v_gene: TRBV27
abundance: .
CDR3nt: TGTGCCAGCAGTTTACTAGGAGGGTTCTACGAGCAGTACTTC
CDR3aa: CASSLLGGFYEQYF

d_gene: TRBD2
j_gene: TRBJ2-7
v_gene: TRBV4-1
abundance: .
CDR3nt: TGCGCCAGCAGCCCGGGGGGAGGCGAGCAGTACTTC
CDR3aa: CASSPGGGEQYF

d_gene: .
j_gene: TRBJ2-1
v_gene: TRBV7-3
abundance: once
CDR3nt: TGTGCCAGCAGCTTCGGGGGAGGCGGCAATGAGCAGTTCTTC
CDR3aa: CASSFGGGGNEQFF

d_gene: .
j_gene: TRBJ1-3
v_gene: TRBV7-9
abundance: .
CDR3nt: TGTGCCAGCAGCTTCGGCTTGAAAAACACCATATATTTT
CDR3aa: CASSFGLKNTIYF

d_gene: .
j_gene: TRBJ2-3
v_gene: TRBV4-1
abundance: .
CDR3nt: TGCGCCAGCAGCCATTCCGTCGGGATGGGGAGCACAGATACGCAGTATTTT
CDR3aa: CASSHSVGMGSTDTQYF

d_gene: .
j_gene: TRBJ2-1
v_gene: TRBV11-2
abundance: .
CDR3nt: TGTGCCAGCAGCTTAAATCCGCGGGATGATGAGCAGTTCTTC
CDR3aa: CASSLNPRDDEQFF

d_gene: .
j_gene: TRBJ2-1
v_gene: TRBV6-1
abundance: .
CDR3nt: TGTGCCAGCAGTGAGGCTCCTCGGATCCACCTATACAATGAGCAGTTCTTC
CDR3aa: CASSEAPRIHLYNEQFF

d_gene: TRBD2
j_gene: TRBJ2-1
v_gene: TRBV5-3
abundance: .
CDR3nt: TGTGCCAGAAGGCCCGGGACTAGCGGGAGGAATGAGCAGTTCTTC
CDR3aa: CARRPGTSGRNEQFF

d_gene: TRBD2
j_gene: TRBJ2-2
v_gene: TRBV6-1
abundance: .
CDR3nt: TGTGCCAGCAGTCAGAGGCGGGGGATCGGGGAGCTGTTTTTT
CDR3aa: CASSQRRGIGELFF